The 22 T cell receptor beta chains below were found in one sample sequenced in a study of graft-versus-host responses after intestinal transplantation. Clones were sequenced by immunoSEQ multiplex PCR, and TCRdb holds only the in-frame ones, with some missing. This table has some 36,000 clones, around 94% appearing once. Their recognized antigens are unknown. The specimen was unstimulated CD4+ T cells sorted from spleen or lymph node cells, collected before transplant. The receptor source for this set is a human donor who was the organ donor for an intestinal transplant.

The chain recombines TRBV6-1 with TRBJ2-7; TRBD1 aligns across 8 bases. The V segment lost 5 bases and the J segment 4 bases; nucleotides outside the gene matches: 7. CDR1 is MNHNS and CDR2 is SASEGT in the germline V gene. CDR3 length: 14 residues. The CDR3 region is CASSPNDRGYEQYF. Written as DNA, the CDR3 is TGTGCCAGCAGTCCAAATGACAGGGGATACGAGCAGTACTTC.

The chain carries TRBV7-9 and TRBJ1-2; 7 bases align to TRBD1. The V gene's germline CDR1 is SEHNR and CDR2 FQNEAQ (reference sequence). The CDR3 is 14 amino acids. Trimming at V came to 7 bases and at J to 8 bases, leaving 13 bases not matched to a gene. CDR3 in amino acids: CASTPIQGGGGYTF. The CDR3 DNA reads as TGTGCCAGCACCCCTATCCAAGGGGGCGGCGGCTACACCTTC. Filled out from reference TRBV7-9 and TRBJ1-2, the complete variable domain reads DTGVSQNPRHKITKRGQNVTFRCDPISEHNRLYWYRQTLGQGPEFLTYFQNEAQLEKSRLLSDRFSAERPKGSFSTLEIQRTEQGDSAMYLCASTPIQGGGGYTFGSGTRLTVV.

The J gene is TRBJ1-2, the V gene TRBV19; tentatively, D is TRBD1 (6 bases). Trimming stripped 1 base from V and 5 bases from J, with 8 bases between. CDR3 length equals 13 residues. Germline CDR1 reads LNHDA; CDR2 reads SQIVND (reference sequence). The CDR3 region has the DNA TGTGCCAGTAGTATAGGGCAGGGGTATGGCTACACCTTC. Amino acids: CASSIGQGYGYTF.

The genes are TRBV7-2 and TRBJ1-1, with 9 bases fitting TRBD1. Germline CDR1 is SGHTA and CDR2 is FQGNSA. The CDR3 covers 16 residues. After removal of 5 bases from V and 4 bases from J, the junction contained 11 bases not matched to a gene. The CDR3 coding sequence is TGTGCCAGCAGCCCGACCGGGACAGGGTTGGCCACTGAAGCTTTCTTT. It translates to CASSPTGTGLATEAFF.

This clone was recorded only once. The chain's CDR3 is CAIQTGPSYEQYF. The CDR3, as DNA: TGTGCCATACAGACAGGGCCCTCCTACGAGCAGTACTTC. The genes are TRBV10-3 and TRBJ2-7, with TRBD1 identical over 7 bases. The CDR3 length is 13 residues. Trimming at V came to 9 bases and at J to 0 bases, leaving 5 bases not matched to a gene. The germline gives CDR1 ENHRY, CDR2 SYGVKD.

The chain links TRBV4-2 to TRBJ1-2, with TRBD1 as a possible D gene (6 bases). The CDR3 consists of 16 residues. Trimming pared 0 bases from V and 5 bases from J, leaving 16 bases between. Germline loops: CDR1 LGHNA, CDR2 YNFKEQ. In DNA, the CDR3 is TGTGCCAGCAGCCAAGATCCGGGGGCTTTCAATTATGGCTACACCTTC. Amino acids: CASSQDPGAFNYGYTF.

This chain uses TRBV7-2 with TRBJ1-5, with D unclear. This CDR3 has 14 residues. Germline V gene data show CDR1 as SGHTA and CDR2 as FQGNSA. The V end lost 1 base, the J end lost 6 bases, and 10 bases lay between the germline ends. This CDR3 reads CASSLEEGLQPQHF. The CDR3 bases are TGTGCCAGCAGCTTAGAAGAAGGGCTTCAGCCCCAGCATTTT.

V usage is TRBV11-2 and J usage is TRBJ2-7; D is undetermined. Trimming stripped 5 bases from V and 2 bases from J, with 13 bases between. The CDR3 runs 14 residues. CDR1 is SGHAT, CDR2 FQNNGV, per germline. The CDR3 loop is CASSLSSTPYEQYF. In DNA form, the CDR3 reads TGTGCCAGCAGCCTCTCAAGTACTCCCTACGAGCAGTACTTC. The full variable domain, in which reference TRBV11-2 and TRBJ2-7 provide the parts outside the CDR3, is EAGVAQSPRYKIIEKRQSVAFWCNPISGHATLYWYQQILGQGPKLLIQFQNNGVVDDSQLPKDRFSAERLKGVDSTLKIQPAKLEDSAVYLCASSLSSTPYEQYFGPGTRLTVT.

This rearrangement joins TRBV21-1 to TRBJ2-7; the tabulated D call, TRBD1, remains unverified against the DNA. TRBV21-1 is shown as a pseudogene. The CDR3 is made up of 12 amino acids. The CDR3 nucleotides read TGTGCCAGCAGCAAAGACAACTACGAGCAGTACTTC. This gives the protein CASSKDNYEQYF.

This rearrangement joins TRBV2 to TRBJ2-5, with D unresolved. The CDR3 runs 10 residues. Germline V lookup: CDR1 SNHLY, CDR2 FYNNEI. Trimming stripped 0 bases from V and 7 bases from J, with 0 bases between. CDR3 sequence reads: CASSEATQYF. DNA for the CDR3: TGTGCCAGCAGTGAAGCGACCCAGTACTTC.

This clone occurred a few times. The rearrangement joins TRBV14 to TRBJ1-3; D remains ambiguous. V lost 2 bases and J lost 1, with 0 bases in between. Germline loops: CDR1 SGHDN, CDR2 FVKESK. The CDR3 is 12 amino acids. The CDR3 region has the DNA TGTGCCAGCAGCCAATCTGGAAACACCATATATTTT. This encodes CASSQSGNTIYF.

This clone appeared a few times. The CDR3 nucleotides read TGCGCCAGCAGCTTGGGGTTCGACAGGGGGCCGTGGATGAACACCATATATTTT. Protein: CASSLGFDRGPWMNTIYF. The chain couples TRBV5-1 to TRBJ1-3, with TRBD1 matching over 10 bases. From germline, CDR1 is SGHRS and CDR2 YFSETQ. The CDR3 contains 18 residues. The V and J ends lost 0 bases and 7 bases, in that order; junction bases with no gene match: 13.

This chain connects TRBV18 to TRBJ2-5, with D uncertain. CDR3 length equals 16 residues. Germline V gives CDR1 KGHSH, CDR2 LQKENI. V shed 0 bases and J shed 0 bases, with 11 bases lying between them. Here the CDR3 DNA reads TGTGCCAGCTCACCACCGAGTTTAGGCTACCAAGAGACCCAGTACTTC. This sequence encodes CASSPPSLGYQETQYF.

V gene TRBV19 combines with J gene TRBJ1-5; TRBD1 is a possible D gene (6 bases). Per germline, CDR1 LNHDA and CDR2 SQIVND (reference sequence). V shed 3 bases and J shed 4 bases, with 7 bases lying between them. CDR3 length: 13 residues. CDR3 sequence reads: CASSITGNQPQHF. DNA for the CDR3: TGTGCCAGTAGTATTACAGGGAATCAGCCCCAGCATTTT.

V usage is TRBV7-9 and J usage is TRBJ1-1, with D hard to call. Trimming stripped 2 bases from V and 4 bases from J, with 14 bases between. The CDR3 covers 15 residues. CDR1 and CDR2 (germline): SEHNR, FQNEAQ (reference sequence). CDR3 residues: CASSLRWGEGTEAFF. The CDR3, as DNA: TGTGCCAGCAGCTTAAGATGGGGTGAGGGCACTGAAGCTTTCTTT. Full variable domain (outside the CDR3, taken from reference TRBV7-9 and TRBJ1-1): DTGVSQNPRHKITKRGQNVTFRCDPISEHNRLYWYRQTLGQGPEFLTYFQNEAQLEKSRLLSDRFSAERPKGSFSTLEIQRTEQGDSAMYLCASSLRWGEGTEAFFGQGTRLTVV.

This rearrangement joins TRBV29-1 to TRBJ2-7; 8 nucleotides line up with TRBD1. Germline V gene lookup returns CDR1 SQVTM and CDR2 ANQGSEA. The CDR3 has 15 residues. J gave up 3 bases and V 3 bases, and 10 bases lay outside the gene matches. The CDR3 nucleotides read TGCAGCGTTGATAATGGCAGGGGGCAAGTCTACGAGCAGTACTTC. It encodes CSVDNGRGQVYEQYF.

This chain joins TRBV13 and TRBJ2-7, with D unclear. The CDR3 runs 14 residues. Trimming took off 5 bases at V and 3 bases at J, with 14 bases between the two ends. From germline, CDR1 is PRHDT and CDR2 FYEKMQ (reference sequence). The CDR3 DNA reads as TGTGCCAGCAGCCTAAATCAGGTTTTCTACGAGCAGTACTTC. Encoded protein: CASSLNQVFYEQYF.

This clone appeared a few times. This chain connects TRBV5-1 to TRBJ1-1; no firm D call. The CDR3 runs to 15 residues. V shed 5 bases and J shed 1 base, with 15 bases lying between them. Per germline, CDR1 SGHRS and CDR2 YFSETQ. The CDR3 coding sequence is TGCGCCAGCAGACTTAACATTGGAGGGAACACTGAAGCTTTCTTT. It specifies CASRLNIGGNTEAFF.

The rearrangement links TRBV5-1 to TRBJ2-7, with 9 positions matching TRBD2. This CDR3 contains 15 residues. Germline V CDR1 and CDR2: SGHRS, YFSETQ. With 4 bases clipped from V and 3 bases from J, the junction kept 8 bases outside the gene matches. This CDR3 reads CASSDGLAGIYEQYF. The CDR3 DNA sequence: TGCGCCAGCAGCGATGGCCTAGCGGGGATCTACGAGCAGTACTTC.

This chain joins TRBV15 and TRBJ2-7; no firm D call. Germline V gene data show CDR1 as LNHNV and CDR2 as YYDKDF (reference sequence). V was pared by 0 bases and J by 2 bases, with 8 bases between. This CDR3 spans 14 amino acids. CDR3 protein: CATSREFGAYEQYF. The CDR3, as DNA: TGTGCCACCAGCAGAGAATTCGGAGCCTACGAGCAGTACTTC.

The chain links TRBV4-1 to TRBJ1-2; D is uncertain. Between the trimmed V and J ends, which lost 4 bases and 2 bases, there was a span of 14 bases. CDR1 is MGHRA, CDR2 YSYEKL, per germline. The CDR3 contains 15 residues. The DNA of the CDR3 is TGCGCCAGCAGCCCTTCCACCGGACCAAACTATGGCTACACCTTC. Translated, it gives CASSPSTGPNYGYTF.

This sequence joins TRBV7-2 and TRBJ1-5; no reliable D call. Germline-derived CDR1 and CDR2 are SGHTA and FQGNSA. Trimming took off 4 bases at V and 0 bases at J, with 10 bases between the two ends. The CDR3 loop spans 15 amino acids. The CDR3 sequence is CASSSLAYSNQPQHF. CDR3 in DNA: TGTGCCAGCAGCTCCCTTGCCTATAGCAATCAGCCCCAGCATTTT.